The 3 T cell receptor beta chains in this list originate from one sample, sequenced in a study of blood T cells in healthy people across ages. Alongside a J-beta primer mix, a sample-barcoded 5' primer served in a second PCR lasting about 6 to 11 cycles. Using its own MiXCR run on the 5' RACE reads, TCRdb lists one record per CDR3 protein. The sample has around 1,000,000 distinct CDR3 sequences, roughly a quarter seen once; the top ten hold approximately 0.75%. Another study also made use of these data, one on T cells of mothers and their children.

Material: blood. Receptors were obtained from a girl aged 2 to 9 in good health.

J is TRBJ2-1 and V is TRBV29-1, with D perhaps matching TRBD1 or TRBD2 (6 bases each). The CDR3 length is 14 residues. CDR1 SQVTM and CDR2 ANQGSEA come from the germline V gene. V was pared by 4 bases and J by 5 bases, with 15 bases between. The CDR3 nucleotides are TGCAGCGTTGTATTGGGGGGCTGGGACAATGAGCAGTTCTTC. This gives the protein CSVVLGGWDNEQFF.

The chain is built from TRBV6-5 and TRBJ1-1, with D possibly TRBD1 on 5 matching bases. The CDR3 is made up of 14 amino acids. V was pared by 4 bases and J by 1 base, with 10 bases between. Looked up from germline, CDR1 is MNHEY and CDR2 is SVGAGI. The CDR3 loop is CASSLTQANTEAFF. The CDR3 region has the DNA TGTGCCAGCAGTTTAACACAGGCGAACACTGAAGCTTTCTTT.

This clonotype was detected only a few times. The chain recombines TRBV5-6 with TRBJ2-5, with D perhaps matching TRBD1 (6 bases). The CDR3 length is 19 residues. The germline V gene has CDR1 SGHDT and CDR2 YYEEEE. Trimming took 4 bases from V and 4 from J, leaving 29 bases between them. CDR3 nucleotides: TGTGCCAGCAGCCAGACGTGGGACATCGCAAGACTCTCTCTAGAGACCCAGTACTTC. It translates to CASSQTWDIARLSLETQYF.